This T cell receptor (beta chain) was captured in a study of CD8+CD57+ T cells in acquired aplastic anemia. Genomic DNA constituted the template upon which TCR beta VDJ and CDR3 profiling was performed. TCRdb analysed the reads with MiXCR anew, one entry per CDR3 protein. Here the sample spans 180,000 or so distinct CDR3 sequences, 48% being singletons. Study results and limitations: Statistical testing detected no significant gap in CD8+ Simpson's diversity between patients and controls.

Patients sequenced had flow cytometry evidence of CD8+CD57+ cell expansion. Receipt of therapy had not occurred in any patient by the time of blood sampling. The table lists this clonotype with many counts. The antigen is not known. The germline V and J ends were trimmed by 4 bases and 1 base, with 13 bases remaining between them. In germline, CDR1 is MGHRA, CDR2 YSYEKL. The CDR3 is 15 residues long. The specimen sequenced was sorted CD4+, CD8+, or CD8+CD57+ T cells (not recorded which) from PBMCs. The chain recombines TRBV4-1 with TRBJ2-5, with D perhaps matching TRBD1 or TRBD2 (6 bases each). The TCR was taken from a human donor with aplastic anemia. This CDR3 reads CASSPGGGPQETQYF. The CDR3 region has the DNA TGCGCCAGCAGCCCCGGGGGCGGACCCCAAGAGACCCAGTACTTC.